A selection of T cell receptor beta chains follows, all from one sample in a study of response to subunit inactivated influenza vaccine. From the RT-PCR reads, TCRdb called clonotypes with MiXCR, one entry per CDR3 protein. The table has around 710,000 distinct CDR3 sequences, roughly 13% seen once; the top ten hold 5.5% to 8%. This specimen was PBMCs from blood, taken 14 to 15 days before vaccination. These receptor sequences come from a man aged 50 or older who received an inactivated influenza vaccine. Both conserved end residues are part of each CDR3. A D gene is named only where the DNA matches it firmly. Size is omitted from some rows. Given values are once, few, many or a class for expanded clones.

V,D,size,J,CDR3,DNA
TRBV5-1,.,many,TRBJ1-1,CASSPLGDTEAFF,TGCGCCAGCAGCCCTCTTGGAGACACTGAAGCTTTCTTT
TRBV4-2,.,many,TRBJ1-2,CASSLRARDVQGYTF,TGTGCCAGCAGCCTCCGTGCCAGGGATGTCCAAGGCTACACCTTC
TRBV4-2,.,.,TRBJ2-1,CASSQDRLTRAYNEQFF,TGTGCCAGCAGCCAAGACAGGTTGACTAGAGCCTACAATGAGCAGTTCTTC
TRBV7-2,.,few,TRBJ2-5,CASATVRGIQETQYF,TGTGCCAGCGCCACTGTCAGAGGAATACAAGAGACCCAGTACTTC
TRBV20-1,.,many,TRBJ2-1,CSAAGPGNEQFF,TGCAGTGCGGCGGGCCCCGGCAATGAGCAGTTCTTC
TRBV5-1,TRBD2,few,TRBJ2-3,CASSLESGGSTDTQYF,TGCGCCAGCAGCTTGGAATCGGGGGGTAGCACAGATACGCAGTATTTT
TRBV4-3,TRBD2,.,TRBJ2-3,CASSQGSGTSGTDTQYF,TGCGCCAGCAGCCAAGGGTCCGGGACTAGCGGGACAGATACGCAGTATTTT
TRBV20-1,TRBD2,.,TRBJ2-7,CSARDFTSGSYEQYF,TGCAGTGCTAGAGATTTCACTAGCGGTTCCTACGAGCAGTACTTC
TRBV7-9,.,.,TRBJ2-7,CASSLARGTASYEQYF,TGTGCCAGCAGCTTAGCCCGCGGGACAGCCTCCTACGAGCAGTACTTC
TRBV7-2,.,.,TRBJ2-7,CASSKNRDSYEQYF,TGTGCCAGCAGCAAAAACAGAGACTCCTACGAGCAGTACTTC
TRBV4-3,.,few,TRBJ2-1,CASSQEGPASYNEQFF,TGCGCCAGCAGCCAAGAGGGGCCAGCCTCCTACAATGAGCAGTTCTTC
TRBV5-5,.,few,TRBJ1-3,CASSLTQFVSGGNTIYF,TGTGCCAGCAGCTTGACGCAGTTCGTCTCTGGAGGAAACACCATATATTTT
TRBV28,TRBD2,many,TRBJ2-7,CASSGTGTSDEQYF,TGTGCCAGCAGTGGGACCGGGACTAGCGACGAGCAGTACTTC
TRBV28,.,.,TRBJ1-4,CASRLREEKLFF,TGTGCCAGTCGACTGAGGGAGGAAAAACTGTTTTTT
TRBV28,.,.,TRBJ2-3,CASSLVGAAGYTDTQYF,TGTGCCAGCAGTTTAGTGGGGGCGGCGGGTTACACAGATACGCAGTATTTT
TRBV5-6,.,few,TRBJ2-3,CASSLAVSADTQYF,TGTGCCAGCAGCTTGGCCGTCAGTGCAGATACGCAGTATTTT
TRBV12-3/TRBV12-4,TRBD1,many,TRBJ2-3,CASSTGQGNTDTQYF,TGTGCCAGCAGCACGGGACAGGGGAACACAGATACGCAGTATTTT
TRBV3-1,.,many,TRBJ2-2,CASSQGRNTGELFF,TGTGCCAGCAGCCAAGGTCGGAACACCGGGGAGCTGTTTTTT
TRBV7-2,.,few,TRBJ2-5,CASSLDVVRAETQYF,TGTGCCAGCAGCTTAGACGTAGTAAGAGCAGAGACCCAGTACTTC
TRBV3-1,TRBD1,few,TRBJ2-2,CASSHIQGALNTGELFF,TGTGCCAGCAGCCATATACAGGGGGCATTGAACACCGGGGAGCTGTTTTTT
TRBV7-6,.,.,TRBJ2-3,CASSLGFQHNTDTQYF,TGTGCCAGCAGCTTAGGGTTCCAACACAACACAGATACGCAGTATTTT
TRBV12-3/TRBV12-4,TRBD1,few,TRBJ2-7,CASSVDRPYEQYF,TGTGCCAGCAGTGTGGACAGGCCCTACGAGCAGTACTTC
TRBV6-5,.,.,TRBJ2-3,CASSYSVGSTDTQYF,TGTGCCAGCAGTTACTCCGTGGGCAGCACAGATACGCAGTATTTT
TRBV5-1,TRBD2,few,TRBJ2-1,CASSSERGYNEQFF,TGCGCCAGCAGCTCAGAGCGGGGTTACAATGAGCAGTTCTTC
TRBV10-3,TRBD1,many,TRBJ2-7,CAITPGTGIVEQYF,TGTGCCATCACTCCCGGGACAGGGATCGTCGAGCAGTACTTC
TRBV20-1,TRBD1,many,TRBJ2-7,CSASPGTVLDYEQYF,TGCAGTGCTAGCCCTGGGACAGTACTTGACTACGAGCAGTACTTC
TRBV20-1,.,many,TRBJ2-5,CSAPGTPEGQYF,TGCAGTGCCCCTGGGACTCCCGAGGGCCAGTACTTC
TRBV5-5,.,.,TRBJ2-1,CASSLEAGQYNEQFF,TGTGCCAGCAGCTTGGAAGCAGGGCAGTACAATGAGCAGTTCTTC
TRBV27,.,many,TRBJ1-2,CASSLSLPTVNYGYTF,TGTGCCAGCAGTTTATCCCTCCCGACGGTTAACTATGGCTACACCTTC
TRBV12-3/TRBV12-4,.,few,TRBJ1-4,CASSFGGSSEKLFF,TGTGCCAGCAGTTTCGGGGGCTCGAGTGAAAAACTGTTTTTT
TRBV2,.,.,TRBJ1-1,CASSPNKYTDTEAFF,TGTGCCAGCAGTCCCAACAAATATACTGACACTGAAGCTTTCTTT
TRBV20-1,.,few,TRBJ2-7,CSAPTQSSSYEQYF,TGCAGTGCCCCAACACAGAGCAGCTCCTACGAGCAGTACTTC
TRBV5-4,.,few,TRBJ2-3,CASSARRSAGDTQYF,TGTGCCAGCAGCGCCCGACGTTCAGCGGGAGATACGCAGTATTTT
TRBV20-1,TRBD2,.,TRBJ2-1,CSAPPIAGGRPNEQFF,TGCAGTGCCCCACCCATAGCGGGGGGGCGTCCCAATGAGCAGTTCTTC
TRBV5-1,.,few,TRBJ2-7,CASSFATGLGEQYF,TGCGCCAGCAGCTTTGCGACAGGTCTAGGGGAGCAGTACTTC
TRBV7-2,.,.,TRBJ1-3,CASSSSGPPFSWDTIYF,TGTGCCAGCAGCTCTAGCGGCCCTCCGTTTAGTTGGGACACCATATATTTT
TRBV12-3/TRBV12-4,.,.,TRBJ1-3,CASSPHQARSGNTIYF,TGTGCCAGCAGCCCCCACCAGGCGCGCTCTGGAAACACCATATATTTT
TRBV3-1,.,.,TRBJ2-1,CASSRDPDSIEQFF,TGTGCCAGCAGCCGGGACCCCGACTCCATAGAGCAGTTCTTC
TRBV7-2,.,few,TRBJ1-6,CASSSVGQNNSPLHF,TGTGCCAGCAGCTCTGTAGGACAGAACAATTCACCCCTCCACTTT
TRBV20-1,TRBD2,.,TRBJ2-5,CSARGLAGGPETQYF,TGCAGTGCTAGGGGACTAGCGGGGGGGCCGGAGACCCAGTACTTC
TRBV20-1,TRBD2,few,TRBJ2-3,CSASVAGGTDTQYF,TGCAGTGCTAGCGTTGCGGGAGGTACAGATACGCAGTATTTT
TRBV3-1,.,few,TRBJ2-3,CASSQGLVGSDTQYF,TGTGCCAGCAGCCAAGGACTAGTGGGGTCAGATACGCAGTATTTT
TRBV5-1,TRBD2,few,TRBJ2-3,CATRRLAGVDTQYF,TGCGCCACCAGAAGACTAGCGGGGGTCGATACGCAGTATTTT
TRBV12-3/TRBV12-4,.,few,TRBJ2-1,CASGDNYNEQFF,TGTGCCAGCGGGGACAACTACAATGAGCAGTTCTTC
TRBV11-2,.,.,TRBJ1-1,CASSFARGMNTEAFF,TGTGCCAGCAGCTTCGCTAGGGGGATGAACACTGAAGCTTTCTTT
TRBV5-5,.,few,TRBJ2-1,CASSPTGREQFF,TGTGCCAGCAGCCCGACGGGCCGGGAGCAGTTCTTC
TRBV7-9,.,.,TRBJ1-5,CASSLMWDQPQHF,TGTGCCAGCAGCTTAATGTGGGATCAGCCCCAGCATTTT
TRBV6-2/TRBV6-3,.,.,TRBJ2-1,CASSHHRISYNEQFF,TGTGCCAGCAGCCACCACCGGATCTCCTACAATGAGCAGTTCTTC
TRBV4-1,.,few,TRBJ1-4,CASSQDRINSELFF,TGCGCCAGCAGCCAAGATAGGATTAATTCGGAACTGTTTTTT
TRBV15,TRBD2,few,TRBJ2-2,CATSRGQGLRLAGLTGELFF,TGTGCCACCAGCAGAGGTCAGGGGCTGAGACTAGCGGGACTTACCGGGGAGCTGTTTTTT
TRBV3-1,.,.,TRBJ2-1,CASSSGWDNEQFF,TGTGCCAGCAGCTCCGGTTGGGACAATGAGCAGTTCTTC
TRBV20-1,.,.,TRBJ1-3,CSARFGVSSGNTIYF,TGCAGTGCTAGATTCGGCGTCAGCTCTGGAAACACCATATATTTT
TRBV10-3,.,.,TRBJ2-5,CAISDRQETQYF,TGTGCCATCAGTGACAGACAAGAGACCCAGTACTTC
TRBV12-3/TRBV12-4,TRBD1,few,TRBJ2-1,CASSWAGGQEQFF,TGTGCCAGCAGTTGGGCAGGGGGTCAAGAGCAGTTCTTC
TRBV10-3,.,many,TRBJ1-5,CAISESPYSNQPQHF,TGTGCCATCAGTGAGTCCCCTTATAGCAATCAGCCCCAGCATTTT